This is a list of T cell receptor beta chains from one sample in a study of blood T cell repertoires in COVID-19. Generated by immunoSEQ multiplex PCR, the TCRdb table keeps only in-frame clones and is missing some. The sample includes under 200,000 clones, around 85% of them seen just once. Input material: peripheral blood. The receptors shown here come from a man aged 65-85 years with active or convalescent COVID-19. The CDR3 runs from the conserved cysteine through the conserved F or W. A D gene is named only where the DNA matches it firmly. Size is omitted from some rows. Given values are once, few, many or a class for expanded clones.

DNA: TGTGCCAGCAGTTTGCCTAGGGCTAGCGGGTACCCCTCAGACAAAAACATTCAGTACTTC
CDR3: CASSLPRASGYPSDKNIQYF
J: TRBJ2-4
size: NA
V: TRBV28
length: 20
D: TRBD2

DNA: TGTGCCAGCAGTTACCCCTTTGGGGGAGGGGGTCCCCTTACGGCCAATGAGCAGTTCTTC
CDR3: CASSYPFGGGGPLTANEQFF
J: TRBJ2-1
size: NA
V: TRBV6-2/TRBV6-3
length: 20
D: NA

DNA: TGTGCCAGCAGCCAAATAGGGACAGGGATACTGTTTTTT
CDR3: CASSQIGTGILFF
J: TRBJ1-4
size: NA
V: TRBV3-1/TRBV3-2
length: 13
D: TRBD1

DNA: TGTGCCAGCATGGGGGCCCGAGGGGCGAACACTGAAGCTTTCTTT
CDR3: CASMGARGANTEAFF
J: TRBJ1-1
size: once
V: TRBV2
length: 15
D: NA

DNA: TGTGCCAGCAGCCCAGGAGGAACGGGGGCCAACGTCCTGACTTTC
CDR3: CASSPGGTGANVLTF
J: TRBJ2-6
size: NA
V: TRBV5-4
length: 15
D: NA

DNA: TGCGCCAGCAGCAGGGGACTAGCGGGAAACTACGAGCAGTACTTC
CDR3: CASSRGLAGNYEQYF
J: TRBJ2-7
size: NA
V: TRBV5-1
length: 15
D: TRBD2

DNA: TGTGCCAGTAGTATAGGACCGGGCTCCTACAATGAGCAGTTCTTC
CDR3: CASSIGPGSYNEQFF
J: TRBJ2-1
size: NA
V: TRBV19
length: 15
D: NA

DNA: TGTGCCAGCAGTGGGACAGCTAATACAGATACGCAGTATTTT
CDR3: CASSGTANTDTQYF
J: TRBJ2-3
size: NA
V: TRBV25-1
length: 14
D: NA

DNA: TGTGCCAGCAGCCAAGAGGAGTCGGGGCAGCGGGAGGGCCCATATGAGCAGTACTTC
CDR3: CASSQEESGQREGPYEQYF
J: TRBJ2-7
size: once
V: TRBV3-1/TRBV3-2
length: 19
D: TRBD2

DNA: TGCGCCAGCAGCGCACAGGGAACTGGGGAGCTGTTTTTT
CDR3: CASSAQGTGELFF
J: TRBJ2-2
size: NA
V: TRBV4-3
length: 13
D: NA

DNA: TGCAGTGCTAGTGTTTCGGGCGGGGGGGCAGATACGCAGTATTTT
CDR3: CSASVSGGGADTQYF
J: TRBJ2-3
size: NA
V: TRBV20-1
length: 15
D: TRBD2

DNA: TGTGCCAGCAGCGCTCCGGGAGTTACCGGGGAGCTGTTTTTT
CDR3: CASSAPGVTGELFF
J: TRBJ2-2
size: NA
V: TRBV28
length: 14
D: NA

DNA: TGTGCCAGCAGTACCGCGGGACAGTCCTACGAGCAGTACTTC
CDR3: CASSTAGQSYEQYF
J: TRBJ2-7
size: NA
V: TRBV6-6
length: 14
D: NA

DNA: TGTGCCAGTAGTGTCGGGACAGGGGGCTCCATAGCCAAAAACATTCAGTACTTC
CDR3: CASSVGTGGSIAKNIQYF
J: TRBJ2-4
size: NA
V: TRBV19
length: 18
D: TRBD1

DNA: TGCAGCGTTAGGACAGGCGCCTACGAGCAGTACTTC
CDR3: CSVRTGAYEQYF
J: TRBJ2-7
size: NA
V: TRBV29-1
length: 12
D: TRBD1

DNA: TGTGCCAGCAGTTTGGAGAGTCGTACCTACAATGAGCAGTTCTTC
CDR3: CASSLESRTYNEQFF
J: TRBJ2-1
size: NA
V: TRBV28
length: 15
D: NA

DNA: TGTGCCAGCAGTTTAGATCCGGGGCAGCCCCAGCATTTT
CDR3: CASSLDPGQPQHF
J: TRBJ1-5
size: NA
V: TRBV28
length: 13
D: NA

DNA: TGTGCCAGCAGCCTTGGACAGTCGAACACTGAAGCTTTCTTT
CDR3: CASSLGQSNTEAFF
J: TRBJ1-1
size: NA
V: TRBV3-1/TRBV3-2
length: 14
D: NA

DNA: TGTGCCAGTAGGGACAGGGGGCTCTATGGCTACACCTTC
CDR3: CASRDRGLYGYTF
J: TRBJ1-2
size: NA
V: TRBV19
length: 13
D: TRBD1

DNA: TGTGCCAGCACCCTACTAGGACAGGGAAATAATTCACCCCTCCACTTT
CDR3: CASTLLGQGNNSPLHF
J: TRBJ1-6
size: NA
V: TRBV6-6
length: 16
D: TRBD1